This T cell receptor beta chain was documented in a study of long-term antiretroviral therapy in people with HIV. Running of the v3.0 immunoSEQ assay took place at survey level. Repertoires were generated with immunoSEQ multiplex PCR, while TCRdb's copy carries only in-frame clones and drops some. The repertoire holds tens of thousands of clones, with 70% to 85% as singletons. To note about this clone: Its antigen is as yet unknown.

Broader study findings: Researchers lacked any data on ART adherence, viral resistance or therapy changes.

CDR1 is SGHRS and CDR2 is YFSETQ in the germline V gene. Trimming pared 3 bases from V and 2 bases from J, leaving 10 bases between. The CDR3 contains 14 residues. Per individual, the PBMC samples numbered at least one pre-ART and at least two post-ART. Each HIV participant was treated in the United States. In each sample, roughly 1-11 million cryopreserved PBMC were present before DNA extraction. This clonotype was obtained from a man between 18 and 29 years old with HIV. The chain has TRBV5-1 and TRBJ2-3; D call uncertain. The source material was unsorted PBMCs, sampled 0.8 years before starting antiretroviral therapy. CDR3 region: CASSWTEYTDTQYF. The CDR3 nucleotides are TGCGCCAGCAGCTGGACGGAGTACACAGATACGCAGTATTTT.